A single sample is the source of the 24 T cell receptor beta chains below, sequenced in a study of CD8 T cells in Susac syndrome. Reverse transcription of 0.5 to 1 ug RNA was performed with random hexamers. MiXCR, run by TCRdb on the immunoSEQ multiplex PCR reads, gives a single entry per CDR3 protein. The sample has 200,000 or so distinct CDR3 sequences, 95% seen once; the top ten hold approximately 0.16%. The sample comprised CD8+ T cells from PBMCs. Every receptor here comes from a human donor with Susac syndrome.

The V and J genes are TRBV27 and TRBJ2-5; the D call may be TRBD1 or TRBD2 (6 bases each). V was cut by 7 bases and J by 3 bases, with 15 bases left in between. The length of the CDR3 is 14 residues. Germline V gene sequence: CDR1 MNHEY, CDR2 SMNVEV (reference sequence). CDR3 in DNA: TGTGCCAGCACCCCTAGGGGGGCAAAAGAGACCCAGTACTTC. As protein: CASTPRGAKETQYF.

The chain employs TRBV7-9 and TRBJ2-3; D ambiguous. Trimming pared 1 base from V and 3 bases from J, leaving 5 bases between. This CDR3 is built from 13 residues. Germline lookup yields CDR1 SEHNR and CDR2 FQNEAQ (reference sequence). CDR3 DNA: TGTGCCAGCAGCTTAGTGGAGACAGATACGCAGTATTTT. Amino acids: CASSLVETDTQYF.

The chain joins TRBV4-1 to TRBJ1-2; D is undetermined. Trimming removed 0 bases from V and 0 bases from J, with 8 bases in between. Looked up from germline, CDR1 is MGHRA and CDR2 is YSYEKL. The CDR3 sequence is 15 residues long. Here the CDR3 reads CASSQEEEANYGYTF. CDR3 DNA sequence: TGCGCCAGCAGCCAAGAAGAAGAAGCTAACTATGGCTACACCTTC.

J is TRBJ2-7 and V is TRBV20-1, with D tentatively TRBD1 (6 bases). CDR3 length equals 15 residues. The ends were cut back, 3 bases at V and 0 bases at J, with 15 bases in the middle. The germline V gene has CDR1 DFQATT and CDR2 SNEGSKA (reference sequence). The DNA of the CDR3 is TGCAGTGCTAGTATACCGGGCAGGGGCTCCTACGAGCAGTACTTC. This gives the protein CSASIPGRGSYEQYF.

J is TRBJ2-6 and V is TRBV12-3 or TRBV12-4; 7 bases align to TRBD1. This CDR3 comprises 16 residues. The V gene end was trimmed by 5 bases and the J gene end by 0 bases; junction bases not matched to a gene: 4. The DNA for the CDR3 is TGTGCCAGCAGTGGGACAGCCGACTCTGGGGCCAACGTCCTGACTTTC. This codes for CASSGTADSGANVLTF.

The chain employs TRBV27 and TRBJ2-1; no clear D gene. Germline V gene lookup returns CDR1 MNHEY and CDR2 SMNVEV (reference sequence). This CDR3 contains 12 residues. Trimming stripped 3 bases from V and 9 bases from J, with 9 bases between. CDR3 DNA: TGTGCCAGCAGTTTCTATAACGGTGAGCAGTTCTTC. Its protein product is CASSFYNGEQFF.

The chain employs TRBV4-1 and TRBJ2-7; D is uncertain. The germline gives CDR1 MGHRA, CDR2 YSYEKL. Trimming took off 1 base at V and 2 bases at J, with 9 bases between the two ends. The CDR3 is made up of 14 amino acids. DNA for the CDR3: TGCGCCAGCAGCCAAGGGACGCATGCCTACGAGCAGTACTTC. Translation: CASSQGTHAYEQYF.

The chain couples TRBV27 to TRBJ2-1; D perhaps matches TRBD1 (5 bases). Per the germline V gene, CDR1 is MNHEY and CDR2 is SMNVEV (reference sequence). This CDR3 region has 13 residues. V was trimmed by 2 bases and J by 4 bases, leaving 6 bases between them. CDR3 DNA sequence: TGTGCCAGCAGTTTACAGGGTTACAATGAGCAGTTCTTC. Translated, it gives CASSLQGYNEQFF.

The V and J genes are TRBV13 and TRBJ2-3; 12 nucleotides align to TRBD1. The CDR3 is 16 amino acids. Trimming removed 5 bases from V and 6 bases from J; junction bases left unmatched: 9. Germline V gives CDR1 PRHDT, CDR2 FYEKMQ (reference sequence). The CDR3 here is CASSPTGTGGGDTQYF. Here the CDR3 DNA reads TGTGCCAGCAGCCCGACCGGGACAGGGGGCGGTGATACGCAGTATTTT.

The chain is built from TRBV19 and TRBJ2-1; D ambiguous. Germline lookup yields CDR1 LNHDA and CDR2 SQIVND (reference sequence). The CDR3 consists of 12 residues. Trimming took off 6 bases at V and 5 bases at J, with 8 bases between the two ends. DNA of the CDR3: TGTGCCAGTAGCGTCCTCCACAATGAGCAGTTCTTC. Translated: CASSVLHNEQFF. The variable domain in full, with the rest retrieved from reference TRBV19 and TRBJ2-1, is DGGITQSPKYLFRKEGQNVTLSCEQNLNHDAMYWYRQDPGQGLRLIYYSQIVNDFQKGDIAEGYSVSREKKESFPLTVTSAQKNPTAFYLCASSVLHNEQFFGPGTRLTVL.

The table lists this clonotype with a count of one. The rearrangement joins TRBV4-1 to TRBJ2-3, with D unclear. V dropped 0 bases and J dropped 6 bases, with 13 bases sitting between them. CDR3 length equals 15 residues. CDR1 is MGHRA, CDR2 YSYEKL, per germline. The CDR3 protein is CASSQEGSLGDTQYF. CDR3 DNA sequence: TGCGCCAGCAGCCAAGAAGGATCCTTAGGGGATACGCAGTATTTT.

The genes are TRBV10-1 and TRBJ1-2; D unresolved. Trimming removed 0 bases at V and 10 bases at J, with 15 bases between. Germline lookup yields CDR1 WNHNN and CDR2 SYGVQD (reference sequence). The CDR3 is made up of 14 amino acids. DNA for the CDR3: TGCGCCAGCAGTGAGTCTTTACTCGAGGAGCACTACACCTTC. Protein sequence: CASSESLLEEHYTF.

The rearrangement uses TRBV13 and TRBJ2-5; D remains ambiguous. Germline loops: CDR1 PRHDT, CDR2 FYEKMQ (reference sequence). The CDR3 is 13 amino acids. The V end lost 2 bases, the J end lost 7 bases, and 11 bases lay between the germline ends. This chain's CDR3 is CASSLFVFRTQYF. CDR3 in DNA: TGTGCCAGCAGCTTATTTGTCTTCAGGACCCAGTACTTC.

V and J are TRBV15 and TRBJ1-2, with a possible D match to TRBD1 (5 bases). The V gene lost 4 bases and the J gene lost 6 bases, with 18 bases spanning the gap. Per the germline V gene, CDR1 is LNHNV and CDR2 is YYDKDF (reference sequence). This CDR3 comprises 15 residues. The CDR3 spells CATSKSDTGIHGYTF. CDR3 sequence (DNA): TGTGCCACCAGCAAATCGGACACTGGAATCCATGGCTACACCTTC.

V and J are TRBV2 and TRBJ1-1; possible D gene TRBD1, 6 bases. The CDR3 extends over 17 amino acids. V gave up 8 bases and J gave up 8 bases, with 30 bases separating them. Germline CDR1 is SNHLY and CDR2 is FYNNEI. The CDR3 DNA follows: TGTGCCAGCTATGGTGTTGGCAGGGGCCGTTCTGGCGCGGAAGCTTTCTTT. Translating it yields CASYGVGRGRSGAEAFF.

V usage is TRBV12-3 or TRBV12-4 and J usage is TRBJ2-6, with D uncertain. V dropped 1 base and J dropped 0 bases, with 7 bases sitting between them. This CDR3 is 16 amino acids long. The CDR3 protein is CASSLGSSSGANVLTF. DNA of the CDR3: TGTGCCAGCAGTTTAGGTTCAAGCTCTGGGGCCAACGTCCTGACTTTC.

The chain couples TRBV29-1 to TRBJ1-1; no clear D gene. Trimming took off 3 bases at V and 3 bases at J, with 2 bases between the two ends. Germline V gene data show CDR1 as SQVTM and CDR2 as ANQGSEA. This CDR3 spans 10 amino acids. The DNA of the CDR3 is TGCAGCGTTGATCACACTGAAGCTTTCTTT. Its translation is CSVDHTEAFF.

The V and J genes are TRBV4-1 and TRBJ2-7; a weak D match, TRBD1 (5 bases). Germline V gene lookup returns CDR1 MGHRA and CDR2 YSYEKL. This CDR3 is 15 amino acids long. Trimming shortened V by 0 bases and J by 5 bases, and 14 bases separated the two germline ends. The CDR3 coding sequence is TGCGCCAGCAGCCAAGATCTCCAGGGTTACGACGAGCAGTACTTC. Protein product: CASSQDLQGYDEQYF.

V and J are TRBV6-1 and TRBJ2-5; D call uncertain. Germline assignment: CDR1 MNHNS and CDR2 SASEGT. The CDR3 has 14 amino acids. The V and J ends lost 3 bases and 2 bases respectively, with 10 bases between them. CDR3 DNA: TGTGCCAGCAGTGAGTTCGCTGTTCAAGAGACCCAGTACTTC. This gives the protein CASSEFAVQETQYF.

The V call is TRBV5-1, the J call TRBJ2-5; D uncertain. This CDR3 region has 14 residues. Trimming shortened V by 0 bases and J by 1 base, and 7 bases separated the two germline ends. The germline gives CDR1 SGHRS, CDR2 YFSETQ. The CDR3 DNA sequence: TGCGCCAGCAGCTTGGTCCACAGCCAAGAGACCCAGTACTTC. Protein: CASSLVHSQETQYF.

This clonotype was detected only once. The V and J genes are TRBV20-1 and TRBJ2-7, with 8 bases fitting TRBD2. Germline-derived CDR1 and CDR2 are DFQATT and SNEGSKA (reference sequence). The junction had 6 bases not matched to a gene; V was cut back by 6 bases and J by 5 bases. The CDR3 runs 12 residues. The DNA for the CDR3 is TGCAGTGCCAGCGGGGGAGGAAACGAGCAGTACTTC. The encoded protein is CSASGGGNEQYF.

V and J are TRBV12-3 or TRBV12-4 and TRBJ1-2, with D perhaps TRBD1 (5 bases). CDR3 length equals 13 residues. V was cut by 6 bases and J by 4 bases, with 12 bases left in between. CDR3 residues: CASSQGGGYGYTF. CDR3 sequence (DNA): TGTGCCAGCAGCCAGGGTGGGGGCTATGGCTACACCTTC.

This clonotype was observed once. The rearrangement joins TRBV18 to TRBJ2-5; D may correspond to TRBD1 or TRBD2 (5 bases each). Trimming stripped 6 bases from V and 5 bases from J, with 13 bases between. Germline loops: CDR1 KGHSH, CDR2 LQKENI. The CDR3 extends over 13 amino acids. The CDR3 reads CASSGTDGETQYF. The CDR3 nucleotides read TGTGCCAGCTCGGGGACGGACGGGGAGACCCAGTACTTC.

V and J are TRBV20-1 and TRBJ2-5; D is unresolved. This CDR3 spans 11 amino acids. The V gene lost 3 bases and the J gene lost 0 bases, with 2 bases spanning the gap. From germline, CDR1 is DFQATT and CDR2 SNEGSKA (reference sequence). As DNA, the CDR3 is TGCAGTGCTAGTTACCAAGAGACCCAGTACTTC. Protein product: CSASYQETQYF.